What follows describes a single TCR beta chain. Its antigen remains unidentified. Repertoires were generated with immunoSEQ multiplex PCR, while TCRdb's copy carries only in-frame clones and drops some. The sample shows roughly 1,900 clones, about 70% of them seen only once. The germline CDR1 and CDR2 sequences are LNHDA and SQIVND (reference sequence). V lost 7 bases and J 2 bases, leaving 11 bases between the germline ends. This CDR3 comprises 13 residues. This record belongs to a study of CD8 T cell repertoires and HIV-1 epitope variants. Across the study: Each of Twenty-five Gag and Nef epitope peptides stimulated a separate culture. Enriched T cells were co-cultured with equal autologous T cell-negative cells. The baseline condition was 1M T cells left uncultured. The study's findings and limits: Most of the nine antigen-specific clonotypes appeared cross-reactive to autologous or escape variants.

The chain carries TRBV19 and TRBJ1-1; D unresolved. The sample taken for sequencing was cultured CD8+ T cells derived from PBMCs. The origin of this receptor is a male donor with HIV. For the CDR3, the DNA is TGTGCCAGTAATCCGGGCAGTAACACTGAAGCTTTCTTT. Protein: CASNPGSNTEAFF.